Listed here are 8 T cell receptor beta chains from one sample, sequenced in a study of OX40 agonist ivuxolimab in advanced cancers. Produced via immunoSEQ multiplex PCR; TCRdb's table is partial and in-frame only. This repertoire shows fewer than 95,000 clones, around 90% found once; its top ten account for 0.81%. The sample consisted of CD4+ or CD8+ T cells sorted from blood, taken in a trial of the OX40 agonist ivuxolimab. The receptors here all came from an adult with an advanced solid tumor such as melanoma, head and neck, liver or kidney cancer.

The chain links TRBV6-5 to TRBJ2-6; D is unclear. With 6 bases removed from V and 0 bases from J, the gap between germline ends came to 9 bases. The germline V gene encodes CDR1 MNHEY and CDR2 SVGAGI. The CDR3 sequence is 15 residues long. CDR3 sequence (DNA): TGTGCCAGCAGCAACGTTCTCTCTGGGGCCAACGTCCTGACTTTC. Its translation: CASSNVLSGANVLTF.

The CDR3 DNA sequence: TGTGCCTGGAGCGCCCTGGGAGCGGTAGGGACAGATACGCAGTATTTT. This codes for CAWSALGAVGTDTQYF. The genes are TRBV30 and TRBJ2-3, with D possibly being TRBD2 (5 bases). Trimming took off 3 bases at V and 3 bases at J, with 19 bases between the two ends. Germline CDR1 and CDR2: GTSNPN and SVGIG (reference sequence). The CDR3 has 16 amino acids.

CDR3 nucleotide sequence: TGCGCCAGCAGCTTACGCGGGACTAGCGCTCAAGAGACCCAGTACTTC. As protein: CASSLRGTSAQETQYF. The chain carries TRBV5-1 and TRBJ2-5; 10 positions match TRBD2. The germline gives CDR1 SGHRS, CDR2 YFSETQ. The CDR3 runs to 16 residues. V trimming: 2 bases; J trimming: 2 bases; junction bases outside the gene matches: 6. Together with reference TRBV5-1 and TRBJ2-5, the CDR3 gives the full variable domain: KAGVTQTPRYLIKTRGQQVTLSCSPISGHRSVSWYQQTPGQGLQFLFEYFSETQRNKGNFPGRFSGRQFSNSRSEMNVSTLELGDSALYLCASSLRGTSAQETQYFGPGTRLLVL.

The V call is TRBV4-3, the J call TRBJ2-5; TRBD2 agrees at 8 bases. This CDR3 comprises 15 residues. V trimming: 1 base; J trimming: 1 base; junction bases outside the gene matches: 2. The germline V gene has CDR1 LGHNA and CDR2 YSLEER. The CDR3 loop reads CASSQASGSQETQYF. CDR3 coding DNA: TGCGCCAGCAGCCAAGCAAGCGGGAGCCAAGAGACCCAGTACTTC.

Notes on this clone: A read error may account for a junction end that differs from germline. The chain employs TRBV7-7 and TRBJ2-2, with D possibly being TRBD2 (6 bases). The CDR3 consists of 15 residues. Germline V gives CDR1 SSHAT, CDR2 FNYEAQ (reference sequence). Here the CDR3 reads CASSLGLTNTGELFF. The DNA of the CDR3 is TGTGCTAGCAGCTTGGGACTGACGAACACCGGGGAGCTGTTTTTT.

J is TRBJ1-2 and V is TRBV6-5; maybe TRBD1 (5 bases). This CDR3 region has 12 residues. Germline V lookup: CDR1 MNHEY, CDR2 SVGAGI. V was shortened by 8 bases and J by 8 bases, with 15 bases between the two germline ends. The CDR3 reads CASGYPRGGYTF. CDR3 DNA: TGTGCCAGCGGCTACCCGAGGGGCGGCTACACCTTC.

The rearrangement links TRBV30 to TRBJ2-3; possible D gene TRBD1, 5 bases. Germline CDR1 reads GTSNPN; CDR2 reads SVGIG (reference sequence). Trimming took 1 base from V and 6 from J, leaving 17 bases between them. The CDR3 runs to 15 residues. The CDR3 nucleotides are TGTGCCTGGAGTGCAGGCCAGGGCATGGGTGATACGCAGTATTTT. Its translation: CAWSAGQGMGDTQYF.

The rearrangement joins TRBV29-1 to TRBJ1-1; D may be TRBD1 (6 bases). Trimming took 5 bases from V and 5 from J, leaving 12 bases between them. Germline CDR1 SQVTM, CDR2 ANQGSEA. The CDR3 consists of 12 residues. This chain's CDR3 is CSVRGLGTEAFF. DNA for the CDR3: TGCAGCGTTCGGGGGCTTGGAACTGAAGCTTTCTTT.